This TCR beta chain was found in a study of T cell repertoires in cytomegalovirus infection. Looking at the study overall: Carrying CMV and the relevant HLA type showed in public TCR beta signatures. Findings of the study overall: Individuals carrying CMV plus the relevant HLA were identified by cumulative frequency of public TCR beta families. The ex vivo response showed dominance by HLA-C-restricted CMV-specific TCR beta clonotypes.

MiXCR, applied by TCRdb to the reads, yields one record per CDR3 protein. This table has 150,000 to 200,000 distinct CDR3 sequences, about 21% appearing once. With respect to this clonotype: Its matching antigen is unknown.

The CDR3 contains 14 residues. Germline CDR1 and CDR2: MNHEY and SVGEGT. V was trimmed by 5 bases and J by 4 bases, leaving 14 bases between them. V usage is TRBV6-2 or TRBV6-3 and J usage is TRBJ1-1; D might be TRBD1 (5 bases). The specimen was PBMCs. The TCR sequence derives from a human donor in good health (CMV status not recorded). Some clones in this sample may be carry-over from other donors' samples. CDR3 sequence reads: CASSTAGKGTEAFF. The CDR3 DNA sequence: TGTGCCAGCAGTACAGCAGGGAAAGGCACTGAAGCTTTCTTT.